This T cell receptor beta chain was observed in a study of cytomegalovirus exposure and HLA in healthy donors. The overall study: The roughly 120 validation repertoires, a later analysis reported, used the same platform as the 650 to 800 repertoires from the first cohort.

The repertoire was sequenced with immunoSEQ multiplex PCR; TCRdb's copy has only in-frame clones and lacks some. The sample consists of 150,000 to 200,000 clones, 85% to 90% of them appearing once. An approximately 130-subject validation cohort, separate from the approximately 700-subject first cohort, supplied the donors. This CDR3 region has 14 residues. The germline CDR1 and CDR2 sequences are SQVTM and ANQGSEA. Trimming at V came to 6 bases and at J to 3 bases, leaving 7 bases not matched to a gene. The receptor comes from a woman aged 18-35 years in good health and CMV-seropositive. The chain is built from TRBV29-1 and TRBJ2-7, with 11 bases matching TRBD2. Sequencing input: PBMCs. CDR3 sequence reads: CSVDSGTSGYEQYF. DNA for the CDR3: TGCAGCGTGGACTCCGGGACTAGCGGCTACGAGCAGTACTTC.